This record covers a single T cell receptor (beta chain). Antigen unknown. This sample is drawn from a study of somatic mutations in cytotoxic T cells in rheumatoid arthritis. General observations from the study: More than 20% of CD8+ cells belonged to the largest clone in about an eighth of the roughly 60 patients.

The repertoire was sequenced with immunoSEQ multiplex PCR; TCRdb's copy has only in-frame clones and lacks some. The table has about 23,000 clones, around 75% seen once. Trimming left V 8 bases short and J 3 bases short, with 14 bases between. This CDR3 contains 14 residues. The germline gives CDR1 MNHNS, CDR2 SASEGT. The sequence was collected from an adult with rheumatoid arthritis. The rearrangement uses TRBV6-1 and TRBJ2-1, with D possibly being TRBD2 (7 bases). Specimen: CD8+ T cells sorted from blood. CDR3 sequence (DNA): TGTGCCAGCGGGGGGCGGGAGTACTACAATGAGCAGTTCTTC. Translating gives CASGGREYYNEQFF.